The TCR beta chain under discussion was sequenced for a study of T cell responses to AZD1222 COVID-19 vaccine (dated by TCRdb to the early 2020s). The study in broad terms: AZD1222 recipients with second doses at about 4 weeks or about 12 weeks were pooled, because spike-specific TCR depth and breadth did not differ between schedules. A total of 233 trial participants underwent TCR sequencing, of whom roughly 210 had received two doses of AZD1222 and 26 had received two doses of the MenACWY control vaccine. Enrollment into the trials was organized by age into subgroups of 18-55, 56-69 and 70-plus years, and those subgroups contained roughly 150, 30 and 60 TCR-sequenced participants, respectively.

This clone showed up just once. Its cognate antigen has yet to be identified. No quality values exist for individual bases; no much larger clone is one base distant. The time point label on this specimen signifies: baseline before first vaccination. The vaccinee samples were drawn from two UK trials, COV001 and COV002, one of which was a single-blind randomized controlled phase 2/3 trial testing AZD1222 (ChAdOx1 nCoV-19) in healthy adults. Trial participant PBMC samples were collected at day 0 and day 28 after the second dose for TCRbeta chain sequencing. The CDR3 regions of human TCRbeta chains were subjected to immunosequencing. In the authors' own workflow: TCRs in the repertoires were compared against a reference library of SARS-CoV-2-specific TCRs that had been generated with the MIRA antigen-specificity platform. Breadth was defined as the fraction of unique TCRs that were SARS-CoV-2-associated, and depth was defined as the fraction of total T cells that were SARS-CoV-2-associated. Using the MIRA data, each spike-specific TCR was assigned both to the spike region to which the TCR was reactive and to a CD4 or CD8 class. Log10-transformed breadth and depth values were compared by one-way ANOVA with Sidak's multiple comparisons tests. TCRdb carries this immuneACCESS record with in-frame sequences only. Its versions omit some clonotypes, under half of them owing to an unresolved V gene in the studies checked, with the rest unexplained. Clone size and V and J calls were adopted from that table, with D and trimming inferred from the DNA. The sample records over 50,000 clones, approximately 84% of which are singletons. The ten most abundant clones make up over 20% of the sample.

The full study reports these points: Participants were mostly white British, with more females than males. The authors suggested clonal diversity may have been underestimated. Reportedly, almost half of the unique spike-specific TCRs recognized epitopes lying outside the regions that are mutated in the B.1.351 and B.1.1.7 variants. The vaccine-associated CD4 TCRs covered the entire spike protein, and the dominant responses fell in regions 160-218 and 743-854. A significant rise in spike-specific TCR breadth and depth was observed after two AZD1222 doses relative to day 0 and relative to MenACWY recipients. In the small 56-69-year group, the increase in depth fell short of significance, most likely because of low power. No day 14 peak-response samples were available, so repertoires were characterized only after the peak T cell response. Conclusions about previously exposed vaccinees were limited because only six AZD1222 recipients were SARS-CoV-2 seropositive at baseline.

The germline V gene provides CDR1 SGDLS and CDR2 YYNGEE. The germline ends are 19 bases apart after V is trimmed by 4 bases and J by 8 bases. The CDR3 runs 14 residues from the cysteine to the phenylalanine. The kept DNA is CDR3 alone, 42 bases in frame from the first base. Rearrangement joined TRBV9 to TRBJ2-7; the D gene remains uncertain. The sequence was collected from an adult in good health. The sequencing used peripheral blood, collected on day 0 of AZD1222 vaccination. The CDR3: CASSPRTSPEQQYF. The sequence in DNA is TGTGCCAGCAGCCCTCGGACGTCTCCAGAGCAGCAGTACTTC.